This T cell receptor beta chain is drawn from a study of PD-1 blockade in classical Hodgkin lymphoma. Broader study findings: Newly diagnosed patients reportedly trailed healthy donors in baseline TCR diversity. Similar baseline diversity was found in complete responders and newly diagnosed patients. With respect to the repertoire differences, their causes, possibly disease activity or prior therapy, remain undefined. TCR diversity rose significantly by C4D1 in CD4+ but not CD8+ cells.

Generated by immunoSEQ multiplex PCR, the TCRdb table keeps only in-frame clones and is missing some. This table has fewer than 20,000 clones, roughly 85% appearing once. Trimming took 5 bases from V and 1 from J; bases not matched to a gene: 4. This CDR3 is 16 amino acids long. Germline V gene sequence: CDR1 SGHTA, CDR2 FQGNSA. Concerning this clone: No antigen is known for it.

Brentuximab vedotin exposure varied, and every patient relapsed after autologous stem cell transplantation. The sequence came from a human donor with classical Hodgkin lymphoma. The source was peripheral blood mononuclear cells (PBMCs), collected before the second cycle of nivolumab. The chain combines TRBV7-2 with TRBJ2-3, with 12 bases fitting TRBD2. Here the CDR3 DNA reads TGTGCCAGCAGCACAAGACTAGCGGGGGGCACAGATACGCAGTATTTT. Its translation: CASSTRLAGGTDTQYF.